The 23 T cell receptor beta chains given below trace back to one sample, sequenced in a study of tumor and adjacent non-tumor tissue in lung cancer. The library came from three nested PCR rounds adapted from ARM-PCR protocols. TCRdb reprocessed the multiplex PCR reads via MiXCR and lists one record per CDR3 protein. The table lists roughly 81,000 distinct CDR3 sequences, roughly 62% of them singletons, with 15% in the top ten. RNA was extracted from bulk tissue without any cell sorting. Sequenced sample: lung tumor tissue. These receptors all stem from a man aged 70-80 years with non-small cell lung cancer.

A word on this clonotype: A single base separates this from a much larger clone, so it may be a read error. The V gene is TRBV12-3 or TRBV12-4, the J gene TRBJ2-1, with 15 bases aligning to TRBD2. This CDR3 has 15 residues. CDR3 loop: CASSSGLAGGNEKFF. In DNA, the CDR3 is TGTGCCAGCAGTTCGGGACTAGCGGGAGGAAATGAGAAGTTCTTC.

To note about this clonotype: At one end, the junction sequence differs from germline, possibly due to a read error. The chain employs TRBV13 and TRBJ2-1; 11 positions match TRBD2. Germline-derived CDR1 and CDR2 are PRHDT and FYEKMQ (reference sequence). The length of the CDR3 is 16 residues. In DNA form, the CDR3 reads TGTGCCAGCAGCGTCCCTAGCGGGGGGACCTTCAATGAGCACTTCTTC. Translation gives CASSVPSGGTFNEHFF.

This clonotype was observed a single time. The CDR3 does not end in the conserved phenylalanine or tryptophan, so this is likely a read error. The gene calls are TRBV11-2 and TRBJ2-2, with 8 bases fitting TRBD2. The V gene's germline CDR1 is SGHAT and CDR2 FQNNGV. This CDR3 is built from 18 residues. V lost 1 base to trimming and J lost 2 bases; unmatched junction nucleotides: 9. For the CDR3, the DNA is TGTGCCAGCAGCTTAGCGATCGGGAGGGGTCCTAACACCGGGGAGCTGTTTTAT. It translates to CASSLAIGRGPNTGELFY.

The rearrangement uses TRBV7-8 and TRBJ1-1, with D maybe TRBD1 (6 bases). CDR1 and CDR2 (germline): SGHVS, FQNEAQ. The ends were cut back, 5 bases at V and 7 bases at J, with 20 bases in the middle. The CDR3 has 15 amino acids. The CDR3 bases are TGTGCCAGCAGCCCGACCTCCGGGGGGCGAAGTGAAGCTTTCTTT. The encoded protein is CASSPTSGGRSEAFF.

Notes on this clonotype: The CDR3 does not close with the conserved phenylalanine or tryptophan, likely indicating a read error. This chain uses TRBV7-8 with TRBJ2-4; no firm D call. V shed 3 bases and J shed 0 bases, with 6 bases lying between them. CDR1 is SGHVS and CDR2 is FQNEAQ in the germline V gene. This CDR3 is 14 amino acids long. CDR3 sequence (DNA): TGTGCCAGCAGCTTCCTATCAGCCAAAAACATTCAGTACTAC. Residues: CASSFLSAKNIQYY.

The genes are TRBV20-1 and TRBJ2-5; D not certain. The CDR3 is 15 amino acids. The V end was cut by 0 bases, the J end by 1 base, with 12 bases between. Germline V CDR1 and CDR2: DFQATT, SNEGSKA (reference sequence). The CDR3 protein is CSARDRRDPQETQYF. The CDR3 DNA reads as TGCAGTGCTAGAGATAGAAGGGATCCCCAAGAGACCCAGTACTTC.

This clonotype was detected only a few times. Being one base from a much bigger clone, this may be a read error. CDR3 loop: CNVGGAGEQFF. DNA of the CDR3: TGCAACGTTGGCGGGGCGGGAGAGCAGTTCTTC. This chain links TRBV29-1 with TRBJ2-1; perhaps TRBD2 as D (6 bases). CDR3 size: 11 residues. Germline V lookup: CDR1 SQVTM, CDR2 ANQGSEA.

This clonotype appeared many times. The genes are TRBV4-2 and TRBJ2-5, with D possibly being TRBD2 (7 bases). The germline gives CDR1 LGHNA, CDR2 YNFKEQ. The V end lost 4 bases, the J end lost 2 bases, and 17 bases lay between the germline ends. The CDR3 length is 16 residues. CDR3 in DNA: TGTGCCAGCAGCCGAGGCCCGGGGGGCGGACAAGAGACCCAGTACTTC. Its translation: CASSRGPGGGQETQYF.

This clonotype was seen more than once but under ten times. The chain links TRBV25-1 to TRBJ2-3; D is ambiguous. Trimming stripped 5 bases from V and 1 base from J, with 10 bases between. The CDR3 runs to 14 residues. CDR1 and CDR2 (germline): MGHDK, SYGVNS. Here the CDR3 reads CASSLAKGTDTQYF. The CDR3 nucleotides are TGTGCCAGCAGTCTGGCTAAGGGCACAGATACGCAGTATTTT.

On this clonotype: This may be a read error: a much more frequent sequence differs by one nucleotide. This rearrangement joins TRBV20-1 to TRBJ1-4; 8 nucleotides align to TRBD1. J lost 9 bases, V lost 7 bases, and 10 bases had no gene match. Germline-derived CDR1 and CDR2 are DFQATT and SNEGSKA (reference sequence). This CDR3 is 13 amino acids long. This CDR3 reads CSVAQGARQKLFF. The CDR3 bases are TGCAGTGTAGCGCAGGGGGCGCGTCAAAAACTGTTTTTT.

About this clonotype itself: The junction differs from germline at one of its ends, possibly a read error. The chain couples TRBV10-3 to TRBJ2-7; perhaps TRBD2 as D (6 bases). Germline V gene lookup returns CDR1 ENHRY and CDR2 SYGVKD. This CDR3 comprises 13 residues. Here the CDR3 DNA reads TGTACCATCAGTGCAACGGGGGAAAACGAGCAGTACTTC. It is translated as CTISATGENEQYF.

This clonotype has a handful of counts. The V gene is TRBV5-1, the J gene TRBJ2-6, with 9 nucleotides matching TRBD1. In germline, CDR1 is SGHRS, CDR2 YFSETQ. Trimming cost V 0 bases and J 4 bases; bases outside gene matches: 14. The CDR3 spans 20 residues. CDR3 protein: CASSLGGQGFSLGGANVLTF. Here the CDR3 DNA reads TGCGCCAGCAGCTTGGGGGGACAGGGTTTTTCCCTCGGAGGGGCCAACGTCCTGACTTTC.

The chain uses TRBV28 and TRBJ1-6; D call uncertain. Trimming removed 7 bases at V and 4 bases at J, with 11 bases between. Germline-derived CDR1 and CDR2 are MDHEN and SYDVKM. CDR3 size: 14 residues. The CDR3 reads CASNDLGYNSPLHF. In DNA form, the CDR3 reads TGTGCCAGCAACGATTTGGGGTATAATTCACCCCTCCACTTT.

This clonotype occurred many times. The chain couples TRBV6-6 to TRBJ2-7; D is undetermined. In germline, CDR1 is MNHNY, CDR2 SVGAGI (reference sequence). Between the trimmed V and J ends, which lost 2 bases and 5 bases, there was a span of 13 bases. The CDR3 has 14 residues. CDR3 residues: CASSYGTIGDEQYF. CDR3 DNA: TGTGCCAGCAGTTACGGCACCATCGGCGACGAGCAGTACTTC.

The V call is TRBV9, the J call TRBJ2-5; D not certain. V gave up 2 bases and J gave up 1 base, with 6 bases separating them. The CDR3 loop spans 13 amino acids. Germline V gives CDR1 SGDLS, CDR2 YYNGEE. This CDR3 reads CASSVGVQETQYF. CDR3 nucleotide sequence: TGTGCCAGCAGCGTGGGCGTCCAAGAGACCCAGTACTTC.

This clonotype was found once. Just one base apart from a much larger clone, this may be a read error. CDR3 DNA sequence: TGTGTCAGCAGTTTACGGGGATTAATTGTCGAGCAGTACTTC. It specifies CVSSLRGLIVEQYF. The chain recombines TRBV28 with TRBJ2-7; D is perhaps TRBD2 (5 bases). The CDR3 is 14 amino acids. The germline gives CDR1 MDHEN, CDR2 SYDVKM.

This clonotype was seen at least ten times. The V gene is TRBV7-8, the J gene TRBJ1-1; a weak D match, TRBD1 (6 bases). This CDR3 spans 14 amino acids. V was trimmed by 1 base and J by 6 bases, leaving 12 bases between them. Germline CDR1 is SGHVS and CDR2 is FQNEAQ. The CDR3 sequence: CASSLVGATSEAFF. Here the CDR3 DNA reads TGTGCCAGCAGCTTAGTGGGGGCTACCTCTGAAGCTTTCTTT.

In its sample, this clonotype was seen many times. J is TRBJ1-1 and V is TRBV5-5; D not certain. CDR1 is SGHKS, CDR2 YYEKEE, per germline (reference sequence). V shed 1 base and J shed 0 bases, with 13 bases lying between them. This CDR3 spans 16 amino acids. CDR3 bases: TGTGCCAGCAGCTTGAGTGTCCTGGGGATGAACACTGAAGCTTTCTTT. Its translation: CASSLSVLGMNTEAFF.

This clonotype was detected only a few times. This chain joins TRBV4-1 and TRBJ2-7; TRBD1 matches 7 bases. Germline trimming cut 1 base from V and 12 bases from J; bases unmatched to any gene: 18. The CDR3 totals 16 residues. Germline-derived CDR1 and CDR2 are MGHRA and YSYEKL. CDR3 amino acids: CASSQGQGARTGKRYF. The CDR3 nucleotides are TGCGCCAGCAGCCAAGGACAGGGCGCACGTACTGGCAAGCGGTACTTC.

This clonotype is labeled as medium-sized. The chain is built from TRBV11-2 and TRBJ1-1, with D possibly matching TRBD1 (6 bases). The CDR3 is 13 amino acids. The ends were cut back, 6 bases at V and 4 bases at J, with 12 bases in the middle. The germline V gene has CDR1 SGHAT and CDR2 FQNNGV. The CDR3 sequence is CASRYTGLTEAFF. CDR3 coding DNA: TGTGCCAGCAGATACACAGGGCTCACTGAAGCTTTCTTT.

The chain uses TRBV29-1 and TRBJ2-1, with TRBD1 as a possible D gene (5 bases). In germline, CDR1 is SQVTM, CDR2 ANQGSEA. The CDR3 consists of 17 residues. The CDR3 DNA reads as TGCAACGCTGTGTCCTATAGTCGGCGACAGTTAAGGAATGAGCAGTTCTTC. Amino acid sequence: CNAVSYSRRQLRNEQFF.

Comments on this clonotype: A much larger clone lies one base from this, so it may be a read error. The genes are TRBV30 and TRBJ2-2; 12 nucleotides line up with TRBD2. The trim removed 6 bases at V and 9 bases at J, leaving 8 bases unmatched. CDR1 and CDR2 (germline): GTSNPN, SVGIG (reference sequence). The CDR3 has 14 amino acids. The CDR3 bases are TGTGCCTGTAAGACTAGCGGGAGTTCCTGGGAGCTGTTTTTT. This codes for CACKTSGSSWELFF.

Notes on this clonotype: A junction end diverges from the germline sequence, so it may reflect a read error. The rearrangement links TRBV4-2 to TRBJ2-1; D remains unclear. The germline V gene encodes CDR1 LGHNA and CDR2 YNFKEQ. This CDR3 is 14 amino acids long. CDR3 bases: TGTGCCAGCAGACAAGATCAGGTTAGGGATGGGCAGTTCTTC. Its translation: CASRQDQVRDGQFF.